This TCR beta chain was found in a study of T cells after posttransplantation cyclophosphamide (dated by TCRdb to about 2016). About the full investigation: Using TRB sequencing, the study followed how the T cell repertoire rebuilt after myeloablative bone marrow transplantation with posttransplantation cyclophosphamide given as GVHD prophylaxis. Because TRA and TRB clonality were tightly correlated in 9 samples, subsequent TCR analyses were focused on TRB only. In 3 patients, up to roughly 3 additional blood samples taken between 2 and 5.2 years after transplant also underwent TRB sequencing, as did pretransplant blood from a handful of patients. Antigen receptor sequencing was done on samples from 35 to 40 PTCy-treated patients and from more than 15 related bone marrow donors of those patients. Blood from all 35 or so PTCy patients with 1-year posttransplant specimens was subjected to TRB sequencing. Public TRB sequences were checked against a database of over 3,600 sequences associated with responses to pathogens, tumor antigens, self-antigens and alloantigens. What the work shows at the level of the full study, not this receptor alone: At 1-2 months, donor-recipient similarity was low but rose over the first year, and the later blood repertoires were often dominated by donor CD8+ memory clones. Across more than 35 patients, recipient CMV seropositivity and CMV reactivation were highly associated with TRB clonality; PTCy diversity was similar to CNI/methotrexate controls. The TRB repertoires of T cells infiltrating skin or the GI tract showed only limited overlap with the TRB repertoires found in blood.

This clone was recorded many times. This clone's antigen is unknown. It has no much larger one-base neighbor in the sample; base qualities were not kept. TRB sequencing was run on genomic DNA with either the immunoSEQ assay at survey resolution or the hsTCRB kit. In the paper's pipeline: The immunoSEQ software handled initial read processing, and the LymphoSeq R package was used for repertoire analyses. Clonality was calculated as 1 minus normalized Shannon entropy, and the Gini coefficient was also calculated for each TRB dataset. To infer phenotypes in unsorted samples, TRB sequences from sorted subsets of the recipient or donor were mapped onto unsorted samples from the same recipient. Imported from immuneACCESS, the table was reduced by TCRdb to in-frame sequences with V and J called. These copies leave out some clones; in studies compared against another copy, an unresolved V gene accounts for under half, and the cause of the remainder is not known. V and J calls and clone size are as listed in that table; D and trimming were resolved from the DNA. The table records 9,500 to 15,000 clones for this sample, and not one of them appears only once. The leading ten clones occupy 7.3% of the sample.

Related bone marrow donors provided peripheral blood samples on the day of marrow donation. Peripheral blood and bone marrow mononuclear cells were isolated by Ficoll-Hypaque density centrifugation and cryopreserved. This clonotype originated in a woman aged 40-49 years in good health, CMV-negative, and a related stem cell transplant donor. The sample taken for sequencing was PBMCs.

The CDR3 region reads CASSTRDSFDNEQFF. The DNA sequence reads TGTGCCAGCAGTACCCGGGACAGCTTCGACAATGAGCAGTTCTTC. Rearrangement joined TRBV27 to TRBJ2-1, with 7 bases in between that match TRBD1. For CDR1 and CDR2, the germline V gene (reference sequence) lists MNHEY and SMNVEV. The CDR3 holds 15 amino acids from the cysteine to the phenylalanine. CDR3 DNA is the only sequence kept; it has 45 bases, read in frame from the first base. Trimming accounts for 5 bases at V and 5 bases at J, while the number of junction bases matched to no gene is 9.